These 22 T cell receptor beta chains came from one sample sequenced in a study of T cells after yellow fever vaccination (dated by TCRdb to about 2019). Per the publication, the treatment or condition label means: live attenuated yellow fever vaccine strain. To prepare the library, 5' RACE was applied. The listed sequencing device is Illumina NovaSeq 6000. TCRdb's own reprocessing of the public reads used fastp at Q25 and MiXCR and kept productive beta chains. CDR3 protein duplicates are merged, each entry listing the most common genes and DNA. This sample gives some 160,000 distinct CDR3 sequences in total; about a tenth of them show up just once. 35% to 40% of the sample is held by the ten biggest clonotypes. The sample in question was CD8+ T cells sorted from PBMCs, obtained 45 days after the yellow fever booster vaccination. These receptors came from a man in his late teens or twenties who received the YFV17D yellow fever vaccine.

This clonotype has just a few counts. V and J are TRBV4-1 and TRBJ1-5, with D possibly being TRBD1 (6 bases). The V end lost 2 bases, the J end lost 9 bases, and 17 bases lay between the germline ends. Germline V gene sequence: CDR1 MGHRA, CDR2 YSYEKL. This CDR3 region has 15 residues. CDR3 sequence (DNA): TGCGCCAGCAGCCAATCACAGGGTCTGGGGCTGCCCCAGCATTTT. This translates into CASSQSQGLGLPQHF.

This clonotype was seen a few times. DNA of the CDR3: TGTGCCAGCAGTTTACCTAGTAACACAGATACGCAGTATTTT. Its translation is CASSLPSNTDTQYF. The chain couples TRBV12-3 or TRBV12-4 to TRBJ2-3, with unresolved D. This CDR3 is built from 14 residues. The V end was cut by 2 bases, the J end by 2 bases, with 8 bases between.

This clonotype was recorded a few times. The chain carries TRBV29-1 and TRBJ2-5, with no clear D. Germline CDR1 is SQVTM and CDR2 is ANQGSEA. V lost 3 bases, J lost 0 bases, and 5 bases lay in between. This CDR3 is 12 amino acids long. CDR3 sequence reads: CSVDTNQETQYF. CDR3 DNA sequence: TGCAGCGTTGATACAAACCAAGAGACCCAGTACTTC.

This clonotype showed up just a few times. The chain carries TRBV7-3 and TRBJ2-7; no reliable D call. CDR1 and CDR2 from the germline V gene are SGHTA and FQGTGA. The CDR3 is 15 residues long. The V end was cut by 2 bases, the J end by 2 bases, with 13 bases between. CDR3 protein: CASSLSAGLAYEQYF. The CDR3 nucleotides read TGTGCCAGCAGCTTATCGGCTGGTTTAGCCTACGAGCAGTACTTC.

The V gene is TRBV3-1, the J gene TRBJ2-3; 7 bases are a match to TRBD2. The CDR3 is 15 residues long. The germline V gene encodes CDR1 LGHDT and CDR2 YNNKEL (reference sequence). Unmatched junction bases numbered 2, after V lost 1 base and J lost 1 base. For the CDR3, the DNA is TGTGCCAGCAGCCAAGCCCTAGCGGGCACAGATACGCAGTATTTT. Translated: CASSQALAGTDTQYF.

This clonotype showed up just a few times. The chain carries TRBV6-2 or TRBV6-3 and TRBJ2-1; D gene unclear. Trimming took 2 bases from V and 4 from J, leaving 9 bases between them. This CDR3 has 14 residues. In germline, CDR1 is MNHEY, CDR2 SVGEGT. CDR3 residues: CASSYVLEYNEQFF. CDR3 bases: TGTGCCAGCAGTTACGTCCTAGAATACAATGAGCAGTTCTTC.

The genes are TRBV2 and TRBJ2-7; 10 bases fit TRBD2. Germline values: CDR1 SNHLY, CDR2 FYNNEI. V was clipped by 5 bases and J by 7 bases; unmatched bases: 8. The CDR3 contains 14 residues. The CDR3 reads CASSTSGAYGEQYF. In DNA, the CDR3 is TGTGCCAGCAGTACTAGCGGGGCCTATGGGGAGCAGTACTTC.

This clonotype occurred many times. J is TRBJ2-1 and V is TRBV12-3 or TRBV12-4; D not certain. Trimming pared 7 bases from V and 2 bases from J, leaving 9 bases between. The length of the CDR3 is 13 residues. CDR3 sequence (DNA): TGTGCCAGCACCCGGGTGGCCTACAATGAGCAGTTCTTC. Amino acids: CASTRVAYNEQFF.

V and J are TRBV10-3 and TRBJ1-2; 9 bases are a match to TRBD1. Germline CDR1 is ENHRY and CDR2 is SYGVKD. V dropped 3 bases and J dropped 12; count of bases not matched to a gene: 8. This CDR3 contains 13 residues. This chain's CDR3 is CAISELGQGLDTF. The DNA for the CDR3 is TGTGCCATCAGTGAACTGGGACAGGGCCTTGACACCTTC.

The chain links TRBV6-6 to TRBJ2-5; maybe TRBD2 (5 bases). With 3 bases removed from V and 5 bases from J, the gap between germline ends came to 10 bases. Per germline, CDR1 MNHNY and CDR2 SVGAGI (reference sequence). CDR3 length: 13 residues. CDR3 in amino acids: CASSYMAGETQYF. In DNA form, the CDR3 reads TGTGCCAGCAGTTATATGGCGGGCGAGACCCAGTACTTC.

This clonotype has only a few counts. V is TRBV10-2 and J is TRBJ1-5; 10 bases agree with TRBD1. Germline trimming cut 7 bases from V and 7 bases from J; bases unmatched to any gene: 7. Looked up from germline, CDR1 is WSHSY and CDR2 is SAAADI. The CDR3 covers 14 residues. CDR3 region: CASTGDRGFQPQHF. The DNA for the CDR3 is TGCGCCAGCACGGGGGACAGGGGCTTCCAGCCCCAGCATTTT.

A few counts support this clonotype. The chain links TRBV5-6 to TRBJ2-7; 10 positions match TRBD2. The germline gives CDR1 SGHDT, CDR2 YYEEEE. V dropped 0 bases and J dropped 5; count of bases not matched to a gene: 5. The CDR3 runs 15 residues. The CDR3 protein is CASSLALAGGHEQYF. The CDR3 bases are TGTGCCAGCAGCTTGGCCTTAGCGGGGGGCCACGAGCAGTACTTC.

This chain uses TRBV4-3 with TRBJ2-5; TRBD1 aligns across 11 bases. The CDR3 has 16 residues. With V trimmed by 1 base and J by 4 bases, 5 bases remained unmatched. Germline CDR1 LGHNA, CDR2 YSLEER. The CDR3 nucleotides read TGCGCCAGCAGCCAAGTCGGACAGGGGGCCCGAGAGACCCAGTACTTC. Residues: CASSQVGQGARETQYF.

V and J are TRBV4-2 and TRBJ2-5, with 9 bases matching TRBD2. V was clipped by 0 bases and J by 1 base; unmatched bases: 3. CDR1 and CDR2 (germline): LGHNA, YNFKEQ. CDR3 size: 16 residues. The CDR3 region has the DNA TGTGCCAGCAGCCAAGAGTTAGCGGGGGCCCAAGAGACCCAGTACTTC. Its protein is CASSQELAGAQETQYF.

This clonotype has a handful of counts. The chain employs TRBV7-9 and TRBJ1-2; 8 bases match TRBD1. This CDR3 spans 14 amino acids. Trimming removed 4 bases from V and 6 bases from J; junction bases left unmatched: 7. Germline V gives CDR1 SEHNR, CDR2 FQNEAQ (reference sequence). This CDR3 is CASSSTQGEDGYTF. CDR3 coding DNA: TGTGCCAGCAGCTCCACACAGGGGGAGGATGGCTACACCTTC.

This clonotype has just a few counts. The chain links TRBV5-1 to TRBJ2-1; TRBD2 is a possible D gene (6 bases). Germline CDR1 and CDR2: SGHRS and YFSETQ. V was clipped by 0 bases and J by 4 bases, with 11 bases between them. This CDR3 comprises 15 residues. CDR3 amino acids: CASSLDVGGYNEQFF. The CDR3 bases are TGCGCCAGCAGCTTGGACGTCGGGGGATACAATGAGCAGTTCTTC.

This clonotype was observed a handful of times. The rearrangement uses TRBV29-1 and TRBJ1-1; a weak D match, TRBD1 (5 bases). This CDR3 region has 12 residues. With 4 bases removed from V and 3 bases from J, the gap between germline ends came to 9 bases. Germline V gene data show CDR1 as SQVTM and CDR2 as ANQGSEA. The DNA for the CDR3 is TGCAGCGTTGCTTTGGGACACACTGAAGCTTTCTTT. Translated: CSVALGHTEAFF.

The chain couples TRBV20-1 to TRBJ1-2; 10 nucleotides match TRBD1. The CDR3 totals 15 residues. CDR1 DFQATT and CDR2 SNEGSKA come from the germline V gene (reference sequence). The junction had 11 bases not matched to a gene; V was cut back by 6 bases and J by 4 bases. CDR3 in amino acids: CSAIGTGDGLYGYTF. In DNA, the CDR3 is TGCAGTGCGATCGGGACAGGGGATGGACTCTATGGCTACACCTTC.

The chain links TRBV28 to TRBJ1-3; no clear D. The germline V gene encodes CDR1 MDHEN and CDR2 SYDVKM. The CDR3 is 11 amino acids. With 4 bases removed from V and 12 bases from J, the gap between germline ends came to 10 bases. CDR3 sequence reads: CASSWMGFIYF. The CDR3 nucleotides are TGTGCCAGCAGTTGGATGGGGTTCATATATTTT.

This clonotype was seen only a few times. V gene TRBV7-9 combines with J gene TRBJ2-7; D unclear. V was clipped by 1 base and J by 2 bases, with 12 bases between them. The CDR3 is made up of 15 amino acids. Per the germline V gene, CDR1 is SEHNR and CDR2 is FQNEAQ (reference sequence). The CDR3 nucleotides read TGTGCCAGCAGCTTAGTCCTAACCTCGACCTACGAGCAGTACTTC. Translation: CASSLVLTSTYEQYF.

The table lists this clonotype with a few counts. The CDR3, as DNA: TGCGCCAGCAGGCAACCTTATAATGAAAAACTGTTTTTT. Amino acid sequence: CASRQPYNEKLFF. The chain employs TRBV10-2 and TRBJ1-4; unclear D gene. CDR1 and CDR2 from the germline V gene are WSHSY and SAAADI. CDR3 length equals 13 residues. V was cut by 6 bases and J by 4 bases, with 9 bases left in between.

The gene calls are TRBV6-6 and TRBJ2-6; D ambiguous. The CDR3 is made up of 15 amino acids. Trimming stripped 4 bases from V and 0 bases from J, with 7 bases between. The germline V gene encodes CDR1 MNHNY and CDR2 SVGAGI (reference sequence). In DNA form, the CDR3 reads TGTGCCAGCAGTTTCCTGAGCTCTGGGGCCAACGTCCTGACTTTC. It is translated as CASSFLSSGANVLTF.